The 10 T cell receptor beta chains reported below all come from one sample, sequenced in a study of post-analysis software for immune sequencing data. Included in the TCR beta cDNA libraries were unique molecular identifiers. Via MiXCR, TCRdb re-called the PCR reads, giving one row per CDR3 protein. The sample has about 430,000 distinct CDR3 sequences, over 30% seen once; the top ten hold 7.6%. Their antigens remain unidentified. Findings and caveats of the study: Relative to controls, patients had 5 or 6 TRBV segments at higher frequency, with TRBV5-6, TRBV5-1 and TRBV20-1 among these.

The sequenced material came from blood. The receptors were sampled from a girl aged 2-15 years with multiple sclerosis.

This clonotype was seen a handful of times. The chain uses TRBV29-1 and TRBJ2-1; D tentatively fits TRBD1 or TRBD2 (5 bases each). This CDR3 comprises 15 residues. Looked up from germline, CDR1 is SQVTM and CDR2 is ANQGSEA. The ends were cut back, 4 bases at V and 9 bases at J, with 22 bases in the middle. CDR3 bases: TGCAGCGTTGGGTCTTTGACCGGGGCCCCAACTGAGCAGTTCTTC. Translation: CSVGSLTGAPTEQFF.

This clonotype has a handful of counts. This rearrangement joins TRBV29-1 to TRBJ2-7; 7 bases are shared with TRBD2. Germline values: CDR1 SQVTM, CDR2 ANQGSEA. The CDR3 sequence is 15 residues long. The junction had 8 bases not matched to a gene; V was cut back by 0 bases and J by 3 bases. The CDR3 sequence: CSVEELEGGNYEQYF. In DNA, the CDR3 is TGCAGCGTTGAAGAGCTCGAGGGAGGGAACTACGAGCAGTACTTC.

The V gene is TRBV30, the J gene TRBJ1-1; D gene uncertain. Trimming took off 1 base at V and 1 base at J, with 7 bases between the two ends. The length of the CDR3 is 13 residues. Germline lookup yields CDR1 GTSNPN and CDR2 SVGIG (reference sequence). The CDR3 protein is CAWSDQANTEAFF. The CDR3 nucleotides are TGTGCCTGGAGTGACCAGGCGAACACTGAAGCTTTCTTT. The full variable domain, rest sourced from reference TRBV30 and TRBJ1-1, is SQTIHQWPATLVQPVGSPLSLECTVEGTSNPNLYWYRQAAGRGLQLLFYSVGIGQISSEVPQNLSASRPQDRQFILSSKKLLLSDSGFYLCAWSDQANTEAFFGQGTRLTVV.

V is TRBV7-6 and J is TRBJ2-3; possible D gene TRBD2, 6 bases. Germline assignment: CDR1 SGHVS and CDR2 FNYEAQ. Between the trimmed V and J ends, which lost 4 bases and 1 base, there was a span of 15 bases. The CDR3 is 16 amino acids. As DNA, the CDR3 is TGTGCCAGCAGCTCCCGGGAGACTAGAGGCACAGATACGCAGTATTTT. Protein product: CASSSRETRGTDTQYF. The full variable domain, in which reference TRBV7-6 and TRBJ2-3 provide the parts outside the CDR3, is GAGVSQSPRYKVTKRGQDVALRCDPISGHVSLYWYRQALGQGPEFLTYFNYEAQQDKSGLPNDRFSAERPEGSISTLTIQRTEQRDSAMYRCASSSRETRGTDTQYFGPGTRLTVL.

The J gene is TRBJ1-5, the V gene TRBV5-1, with 7 nucleotides matching TRBD1. CDR3 length equals 15 residues. The V segment lost 1 base and the J segment 3 bases; nucleotides outside the gene matches: 4. CDR1 SGHRS and CDR2 YFSETQ come from the germline V gene. CDR3 sequence (DNA): TGCGCCAGCAGCTTGTGGGGGACAGCCAATCAGCCCCAGCATTTT. It translates to CASSLWGTANQPQHF.

The chain has TRBV7-9 and TRBJ2-1, with TRBD1 identical over 7 bases. This CDR3 has 16 residues. CDR1 and CDR2 from the germline V gene are SEHNR and FQNEAQ (reference sequence). Losses at the gene ends were 5 bases for V and 0 bases for J; bases not matched to a gene: 7. DNA of the CDR3: TGTGCCAGCAGCATAAGACAGGGAAGCTCCTACAATGAGCAGTTCTTC. Protein product: CASSIRQGSSYNEQFF.

In this sample, this clonotype turned up a few times. This sequence joins TRBV3-1 and TRBJ1-2, with D tentatively TRBD1 (6 bases). The CDR3 is made up of 14 amino acids. V was shortened by 4 bases and J by 8 bases, with 17 bases between the two germline ends. The germline gives CDR1 LGHDT, CDR2 YNNKEL (reference sequence). For the CDR3, the DNA is TGTGCCAGCAGCCCCTGGGGGGCAGGGGACGGCTACACCTTC. Translating it yields CASSPWGAGDGYTF.

The chain combines TRBV2 with TRBJ1-1; D is uncertain. V dropped 10 bases and J dropped 0 bases, with 15 bases sitting between them. The CDR3 is made up of 14 amino acids. Germline lookup yields CDR1 SNHLY and CDR2 FYNNEI. The DNA for the CDR3 is TGTGCCACCACGCCGGGGTTTATGAACACTGAAGCTTTCTTT. Residues: CATTPGFMNTEAFF.

This chain links TRBV3-1 with TRBJ1-5, with D tentatively TRBD1 (6 bases). The V and J ends lost 1 base and 2 bases respectively, with 9 bases between them. The CDR3 sequence is 15 residues long. Germline V gene lookup returns CDR1 LGHDT and CDR2 YNNKEL (reference sequence). CDR3 sequence (DNA): TGTGCCAGCAGCCAAGGGACAGCAGGCAATCAGCCCCAGCATTTT. Translating gives CASSQGTAGNQPQHF.

The chain joins TRBV11-2 to TRBJ2-7; no reliable D call. CDR3 length: 15 amino acids. Germline CDR1 is SGHAT and CDR2 is FQNNGV. Trimming left V 2 bases short and J 0 bases short, with 11 bases between. The CDR3 sequence: CASSLTTAGSYEQYF. As DNA, the CDR3 is TGTGCCAGCAGCTTAACTACCGCCGGCTCCTACGAGCAGTACTTC.